The rows below give T cell receptor beta chains drawn from one sample of a study of T cell responses to AZD1222 COVID-19 vaccine. Assay used: immunoSEQ multiplex PCR; TCRdb lists only in-frame clones, some missing. The table has some 60,000 clones, about 80% seen once. The input for sequencing was peripheral blood, taken 28 days after the second AZD1222 dose. These TCRs come from an adult who received the AZD1222 COVID-19 vaccine. The CDR3 runs from the conserved cysteine through the conserved F or W. A D gene is named only where the DNA matches it firmly. Size values are once, few and many counts, or a class for expanded clones, and some rows have none.

v_call	j_call	d_call	clone_size	cdr3_aa	cdr3_nt
TRBV21-1	TRBJ2-2	-	-	CASSKPSAVGELFF	TGTGCCAGCAGCAAACCCTCGGCAGTCGGGGAGCTGTTTTTT
TRBV20-1	TRBJ2-1	-	-	CSASIGYNEQFF	TGCAGTGCTAGTATTGGCTACAATGAGCAGTTCTTC
TRBV2	TRBJ1-2	-	-	CASSEGYYGYTF	TGTGCCAGCAGTGAAGGCTACTATGGCTACACCTTC
TRBV6-5	TRBJ1-2	-	-	CASSFTLHGGGYTF	TGTGCCAGCAGTTTTACCCTTCATGGGGGTGGCTACACCTTC
TRBV12-3/TRBV12-4	TRBJ1-3	-	few	CASSLVDTIYF	TGTGCCAGCAGTTTGGTGGACACCATATATTTT
TRBV18	TRBJ1-1	-	-	CASSPGQGRGTEAFF	TGTGCCAGCTCACCAGGTCAGGGGAGGGGCACTGAAGCTTTCTTT
TRBV6-2/TRBV6-3	TRBJ1-2	-	-	CASSPGGGTLKNGYTF	TGTGCCAGCAGCCCTGGGGGAGGGACTCTTAAGAATGGCTACACCTTC
TRBV2	TRBJ1-6	TRBD1	medium-sized	CASSPSGQGDSPLHF	TGTGCCAGCAGTCCCTCGGGACAGGGCGATTCACCCCTCCACTTT
TRBV19	TRBJ2-6	-	many	CASTEDASGANVLTF	TGTGCCAGTACCGAGGATGCCTCTGGGGCCAACGTCCTGACTTTC
TRBV19	TRBJ1-1	-	-	CASSLGGGRGTEAFF	TGTGCCAGTAGCCTCGGAGGGGGACGGGGCACTGAAGCTTTCTTT
TRBV6-6	TRBJ1-2	-	-	CASSYSTDTSYGYTF	TGTGCCAGCAGTTACTCGACGGACACCAGCTATGGCTACACCTTC
TRBV10-3	TRBJ1-1	-	-	CAISEFTPMNTEAFF	TGTGCCATCAGTGAGTTCACACCGATGAACACTGAAGCTTTCTTT
TRBV30	TRBJ1-3	TRBD1	-	CAWRTGTGGSVGNTIYF	TGTGCCTGGCGAACCGGGACAGGGGGCTCGGTGGGAAACACCATATATTTT
TRBV2	TRBJ2-1	TRBD2	-	CASGWTSGGGEQFF	TGTGCCAGCGGGTGGACTAGCGGGGGAGGTGAGCAGTTCTTC
TRBV19	TRBJ1-1	TRBD1	-	CASSRGTGGTEAFF	TGTGCCAGTAGTAGGGGGACAGGGGGCACTGAAGCTTTCTTT
TRBV27	TRBJ1-5	-	-	CASSLGGYQPQHF	TGTGCCAGCAGTTTAGGGGGATATCAGCCCCAGCATTTT
TRBV6-5	TRBJ2-2	TRBD1	few	CASSYPTGMGTGELFF	TGTGCCAGCAGTTACCCGACAGGGATGGGCACCGGGGAGCTGTTTTTT
TRBV21-1	TRBJ2-4	-	-	CASRVQQRKNIQYF	TGTGCCAGCAGAGTACAGCAAAGAAAAAACATTCAGTACTTC
TRBV28	TRBJ2-7	-	-	CASSLTMSSYEQYF	TGTGCCAGCAGCCTCACTATGAGCTCCTACGAGCAGTACTTC
TRBV28	TRBJ1-2	TRBD1	-	CASREGADYGYTF	TGTGCCAGTAGGGAGGGGGCGGACTATGGCTACACCTTC
TRBV4-2	TRBJ2-3	-	-	CASSQGAGGDTQYF	TGTGCCAGCAGCCAAGGGGCCGGGGGAGATACGCAGTATTTT
TRBV5-1	TRBJ1-3	-	-	CASSRDGALSGNTIYF	TGCGCCAGCAGCCGGGACGGGGCCCTCTCTGGAAACACCATATATTTT
TRBV4-2	TRBJ2-5	-	-	CASSPWGYGGKETQYF	TGTGCCAGCAGCCCGTGGGGTTATGGGGGGAAAGAGACCCAGTACTTC
TRBV3-1/TRBV3-2	TRBJ1-2	TRBD1	-	CASSPPGIAGGAGVRF	TGTGCCAGCAGCCCACCAGGAATCGCAGGGGGCGCAGGGGTCCGTTTC
TRBV28	TRBJ1-2	TRBD1	-	CASSFRGTDGYTF	TGTGCCAGCAGTTTCCGGGGGACAGATGGCTACACCTTC
TRBV7-9	TRBJ2-3	-	-	CASSLGSSTDTQYF	TGTGCCAGCAGCTTAGGGTCTAGCACAGATACGCAGTATTTT